One and the same sample provided the 25 T cell receptor beta chains below, sequenced in a study of T cells after yellow fever vaccination. From the 5' RACE reads, TCRdb called clonotypes with MiXCR, one entry per CDR3 protein. The sample carries hundreds of thousands of distinct CDR3 sequences, 18% recorded once. The material was PBMCs, obtained before the yellow fever booster vaccination. The source is a man aged 18-30 years who received the YFV17D yellow fever vaccine.

The V and J genes are TRBV5-6 and TRBJ2-1; D tentatively fits TRBD1 or TRBD2 (6 bases each). The CDR3 length is 16 residues. V lost 0 bases to trimming and J lost 12 bases, with 22 bases between them. Germline V gives CDR1 SGHDT, CDR2 YYEEEE. CDR3 sequence (DNA): TGTGCCAGCAGCTTGGTCCGGGGGCTCGGCCCGATTGCGCAGTTCTTC. This sequence encodes CASSLVRGLGPIAQFF.

This clonotype occurred a few times. V is TRBV5-6 and J is TRBJ2-7, with 10 bases aligning to TRBD1. V was clipped by 0 bases and J by 7 bases; unmatched bases: 7. CDR1 SGHDT and CDR2 YYEEEE come from the germline V gene. The CDR3 runs 15 residues. The CDR3 is CASSLGRQGAPEQYF. CDR3 DNA sequence: TGTGCCAGCAGCTTGGGGAGACAGGGGGCGCCGGAGCAGTACTTC. The variable domain in full, with the rest retrieved from reference TRBV5-6 and TRBJ2-7, is DAGVTQSPTHLIKTRGQQVTLRCSPKSGHDTVSWYQQALGQGPQFIFQYYEEEERQRGNFPDRFSGHQFPNYSSELNVNALLLGDSALYLCASSLGRQGAPEQYFGPGTRLTVT.

This clonotype appeared a few times. The gene calls are TRBV29-1 and TRBJ2-7, with 9 bases matching TRBD1. J gave up 5 bases and V 7 bases, and 3 bases lay outside the gene matches. The CDR3 covers 11 residues. Looked up from germline, CDR1 is SQVTM and CDR2 is ANQGSEA. CDR3 sequence reads: CSAGDRDEQYF. Here the CDR3 DNA reads TGCAGCGCCGGGGACAGGGACGAGCAGTACTTC.

This clonotype showed up just a few times. This rearrangement joins TRBV6-5 to TRBJ2-6; D possibly matches TRBD1 or TRBD2 (5 bases each). V was trimmed by 6 bases and J by 0 bases, leaving 15 bases between them. The CDR3 has 17 residues. The germline V gene has CDR1 MNHEY and CDR2 SVGAGI. CDR3 in amino acids: CASREVRASSGANVLTF. The CDR3 bases are TGTGCCAGCAGGGAGGTCAGGGCGAGCTCTGGGGCCAACGTCCTGACTTTC.

The V call is TRBV2, the J call TRBJ2-3; 7 bases match TRBD1. The germline CDR1 and CDR2 sequences are SNHLY and FYNNEI. This CDR3 is built from 14 residues. V shed 3 bases, J shed 3 bases, and the junction held 3 bases outside the gene matches. CDR3 residues: CASSDRGFTDTQYF. CDR3 nucleotides: TGTGCCAGCAGTGACAGGGGGTTTACAGATACGCAGTATTTT. The variable domain in full, with the rest retrieved from reference TRBV2 and TRBJ2-3, is EPEVTQTPSHQVTQMGQEVILRCVPISNHLYFYWYRQILGQKVEFLVSFYNNEISEKSEIFDDQFSVERPDGSNFTLKIRSTKLEDSAMYFCASSDRGFTDTQYFGPGTRLTVL.

This clonotype was counted between two and nine times. The chain has TRBV7-9 and TRBJ2-7; a possible D gene is TRBD1 (6 bases). The CDR3 extends over 17 amino acids. The V end lost 3 bases, the J end lost 0 bases, and 18 bases lay between the germline ends. Germline values: CDR1 SEHNR, CDR2 FQNEAQ (reference sequence). In DNA form, the CDR3 reads TGTGCCAGCAGCTTCGCCCACGGACAGCCGAGCTCCTACGAGCAGTACTTC. It encodes CASSFAHGQPSSYEQYF.

This clonotype was counted at least ten times. The rearrangement joins TRBV5-1 to TRBJ2-3; unclear D gene. CDR1 and CDR2 (germline): SGHRS, YFSETQ. The CDR3 has 15 amino acids. Trimming removed 4 bases from V and 0 bases from J, with 12 bases in between. CDR3 nucleotides: TGCGCCAGCAGCGACACGTCGACCAGCACAGATACGCAGTATTTT. Protein: CASSDTSTSTDTQYF.

This clonotype was observed at least ten times. The chain combines TRBV7-2 with TRBJ2-2; no definite D call. V lost 4 bases, J lost 8 bases, and 11 bases lay in between. Germline CDR1 SGHTA, CDR2 FQGNSA. The CDR3 totals 13 residues. The CDR3 here is CASSSWHDGELFF. The CDR3 region has the DNA TGTGCCAGCAGCTCTTGGCACGATGGGGAGCTGTTTTTT. The whole variable domain, remainder taken from reference TRBV7-2 and TRBJ2-2, is GAGVSQSPSNKVTEKGKDVELRCDPISGHTALYWYRQSLGQGLEFLIYFQGNSAPDKSGLPSDRFSAERTGGSVSTLTIQRTQQEDSAVYLCASSSWHDGELFFGEGSRLTVL.

The rearrangement uses TRBV6-1 and TRBJ2-7; D gene uncertain. This CDR3 comprises 13 residues. V was shortened by 5 bases and J by 0 bases, with 8 bases between the two germline ends. CDR1 is MNHNS, CDR2 SASEGT, per germline. The CDR3 loop reads CASSHDGSYEQYF. CDR3 DNA: TGTGCCAGCAGTCATGACGGCTCCTACGAGCAGTACTTC.

For the CDR3, the DNA is TGTGCCAGCAGTGACTCAATGGAAAGCACTGAAGCTTTCTTT. Its protein product is CASSDSMESTEAFF. This chain uses TRBV6-4 with TRBJ1-1, with no clear D. V was cut by 0 bases and J by 4 bases, with 9 bases left in between. The CDR3 loop spans 14 amino acids. CDR1 is MRHNA, CDR2 SNTAGT, per germline.

The V call is TRBV7-6, the J call TRBJ2-7; 9 bases map to TRBD1. The germline V gene encodes CDR1 SGHVS and CDR2 FNYEAQ. The CDR3 covers 14 residues. The junction had 7 bases not matched to a gene; V was cut back by 5 bases and J by 5 bases. The CDR3 is CASSPRQGVNEQYF. For the CDR3, the DNA is TGTGCCAGCAGCCCTCGACAGGGGGTTAACGAGCAGTACTTC.

This chain links TRBV7-9 with TRBJ2-1, with 8 nucleotides matching TRBD2. The junction had 8 bases not matched to a gene; V was cut back by 2 bases and J by 5 bases. The CDR3 runs to 16 residues. Germline loops: CDR1 SEHNR, CDR2 FQNEAQ (reference sequence). In DNA form, the CDR3 reads TGTGCCAGCAGCTTATCGGGCGGCGGGGGGAACAATGAGCAGTTCTTC. Protein: CASSLSGGGGNNEQFF.

This rearrangement joins TRBV7-3 to TRBJ2-3; 9 bases fit TRBD1. The CDR3 runs to 16 residues. CDR1 is SGHTA and CDR2 is FQGTGA in the germline V gene. After removal of 5 bases from V and 5 bases from J, the junction contained 11 bases not matched to a gene. The CDR3 DNA is TGTGCCAGCAGCCGAACAGGGGGCCAGTCCCTAGATACGCAGTATTTT. Amino acid sequence: CASSRTGGQSLDTQYF.

The table lists this clonotype with a few counts. CDR3 DNA sequence: TGTGCCAGCCGAGATTCAGGGGGCCAGGAGACCCAGTACTTC. Residues: CASRDSGGQETQYF. The chain uses TRBV6-5 and TRBJ2-5, with 8 bases fitting TRBD1. Germline V gene data show CDR1 as MNHEY and CDR2 as SVGAGI. Losses at the gene ends were 8 bases for V and 5 bases for J; bases not matched to a gene: 10. The CDR3 is 14 residues long.

The chain has TRBV5-1 and TRBJ1-4; 7 positions match TRBD1. The CDR3 covers 15 residues. V dropped 4 bases and J dropped 5; count of bases not matched to a gene: 8. Per germline, CDR1 SGHRS and CDR2 YFSETQ. The CDR3 is CASSPVEGANEKLFF. Written as DNA, the CDR3 is TGCGCCAGCAGCCCCGTCGAGGGGGCAAATGAAAAACTGTTTTTT.

The gene calls are TRBV27 and TRBJ1-1; TRBD1 aligns across 7 bases. Germline V lookup: CDR1 MNHEY, CDR2 SMNVEV (reference sequence). The V and J ends lost 3 bases and 5 bases, in that order; junction bases with no gene match: 6. The CDR3 totals 14 residues. The CDR3 reads CASSLTGLRTEAFF. In nucleotides, the CDR3 is TGTGCCAGCAGTTTGACAGGGTTGAGAACTGAAGCTTTCTTT.

This chain joins TRBV20-1 and TRBJ2-1, with 9 bases that match TRBD2. V lost 5 bases, J lost 3 bases, and 8 bases stayed unmatched. The germline V gene encodes CDR1 DFQATT and CDR2 SNEGSKA (reference sequence). This CDR3 contains 15 residues. The CDR3 here is CSAQPSSGVYNEQFF. DNA for the CDR3: TGCAGTGCTCAACCCTCTAGCGGGGTCTACAATGAGCAGTTCTTC.

This sequence joins TRBV7-9 and TRBJ1-2; the D gene is possibly TRBD1 (6 bases). The V end was cut by 5 bases, the J end by 6 bases, with 13 bases between. Per the germline V gene, CDR1 is SEHNR and CDR2 is FQNEAQ (reference sequence). This CDR3 has 13 residues. The chain's CDR3 is CASSRLPGDGYTF. CDR3 DNA: TGTGCCAGCAGCCGCCTCCCAGGGGATGGCTACACCTTC.

This clonotype showed up just a few times. The chain uses TRBV6-5 and TRBJ2-5, with D unclear. Deletions cut 2 bases from V and 2 bases from J, with 12 bases between. The CDR3 loop spans 15 amino acids. CDR1 is MNHEY and CDR2 is SVGAGI in the germline V gene. The CDR3, as DNA: TGTGCCAGCAGTTACGTACTGGCAAGTCAAGAGACCCAGTACTTC. Protein: CASSYVLASQETQYF.

This clonotype was observed many times. This CDR3 reads CASSFRGGSYNEQFF. CDR3 DNA: TGTGCCAGCAGCTTCCGGGGGGGGTCCTACAATGAGCAGTTCTTC. V is TRBV7-2 and J is TRBJ2-1, with TRBD2 identical over 8 bases. The CDR3 runs to 15 residues. Germline assignment: CDR1 SGHTA and CDR2 FQGNSA. Trimming removed 3 bases from V and 1 base from J; junction bases left unmatched: 2.

The V gene is TRBV7-2, the J gene TRBJ2-1; possible D gene TRBD1, 6 bases. The CDR3 runs 15 residues. The V end was cut by 4 bases, the J end by 3 bases, with 13 bases between. The germline gives CDR1 SGHTA, CDR2 FQGNSA. CDR3 loop: CASSSGPDSYNEQFF. In DNA, the CDR3 is TGTGCCAGCAGCTCAGGCCCGGACAGCTACAATGAGCAGTTCTTC.

The gene calls are TRBV27 and TRBJ1-6, with a possible D match to TRBD1 (6 bases). In germline, CDR1 is MNHEY, CDR2 SMNVEV (reference sequence). The CDR3 is 16 residues long. V was pared by 6 bases and J by 7 bases, with 19 bases between. CDR3 sequence reads: CASRVNRAIGNSPLHF. CDR3 in DNA: TGTGCCAGCAGAGTGAACAGGGCAATCGGCAATTCACCCCTCCACTTT.

Regarding this clonotype: A much larger clone differs from this one at a single base, so this may be a read error. The CDR3 is CASSQVGNQPQHF. CDR3 nucleotide sequence: TGCGCCAGCAGCCAAGTAGGGAATCAGCCCCAGCATTTT. The chain has TRBV4-1 and TRBJ1-5; D gene unclear. Germline CDR1 reads MGHRA; CDR2 reads YSYEKL. Trimming cost V 1 base and J 4 bases, with 5 bases left between them. The CDR3 consists of 13 residues.

The sample holds a few counts of this clonotype. This rearrangement joins TRBV20-1 to TRBJ2-3; TRBD2 matches at 8 bases. Per germline, CDR1 DFQATT and CDR2 SNEGSKA (reference sequence). The CDR3 contains 16 residues. V was clipped by 1 base and J by 0 bases; unmatched bases: 6. The CDR3 DNA reads as TGCAGTGCTAGAGCTCTACTAGCGGCTAGCACAGATACGCAGTATTTT. Encoded protein: CSARALLAASTDTQYF.

This chain connects TRBV19 to TRBJ1-5; TRBD1 might be the D (6 bases). The CDR3 consists of 17 residues. Trimming removed 1 base from V and 6 bases from J, with 19 bases in between. Germline V gene lookup returns CDR1 LNHDA and CDR2 SQIVND (reference sequence). Written as DNA, the CDR3 is TGTGCCAGTAGTATAGTTGGGGTGGGAACAGGGCTTCAGCCCCAGCATTTT. Translated: CASSIVGVGTGLQPQHF.